This T cell receptor beta chain was sequenced during a study of shared clonotypes between healthy human individuals. General study results and limits: Generally, estimated richness proved larger in naive subsets than it did in memory subsets. Non-shared clonotypes displayed generation probabilities falling below those of clonotypes present in all four donors.

Genomic DNA per cell subset filled all wells of several immunoSEQ plates. Each sorted subset replicate got 200 ng genomic DNA, tens of thousands of genomes. The repertoire was sequenced with immunoSEQ multiplex PCR; TCRdb's copy has only in-frame clones and lacks some. In the table there are roughly 2,000,000 clones, over 85% of which are singletons. Naive CD8 cells lacked CD45RO and underwent positive selection for CCR7, leaving out terminally differentiated effector memory CD45RA+ cells. About this clone itself: Its antigen is not known.

Trimming removed 4 bases from V and 5 bases from J; junction bases left unmatched: 3. The germline gives CDR1 SGHRS, CDR2 YFSETQ. CDR3 length: 15 amino acids. Sequenced material: naive CD8+ T cells from PBMCs. V and J are TRBV5-1 and TRBJ2-1; 13 bases are a match to TRBD2. This clonotype was sampled from a man between 18 and 29 years old in good health. Some clones in this sample may be carry-over from other donors' samples. CDR3 nucleotides: TGCGCCAGCAGCCGCGGGACTAGCGGGAACAATGAGCAGTTCTTC. Amino acid sequence: CASSRGTSGNNEQFF.